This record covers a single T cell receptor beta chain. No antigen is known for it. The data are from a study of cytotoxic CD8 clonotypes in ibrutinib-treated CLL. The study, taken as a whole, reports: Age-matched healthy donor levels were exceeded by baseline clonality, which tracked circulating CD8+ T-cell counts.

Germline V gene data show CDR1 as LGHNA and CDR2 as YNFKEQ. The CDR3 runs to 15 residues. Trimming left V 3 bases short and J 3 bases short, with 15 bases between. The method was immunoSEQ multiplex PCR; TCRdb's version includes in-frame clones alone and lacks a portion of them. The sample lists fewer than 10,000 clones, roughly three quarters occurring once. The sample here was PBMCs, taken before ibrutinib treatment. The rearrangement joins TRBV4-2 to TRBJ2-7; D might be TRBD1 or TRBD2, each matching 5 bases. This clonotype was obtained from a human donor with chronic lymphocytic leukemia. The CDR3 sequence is CASSHIGTGNYEQYF. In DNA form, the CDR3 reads TGTGCCAGCAGCCATATCGGGACGGGCAACTACGAGCAGTACTTC.